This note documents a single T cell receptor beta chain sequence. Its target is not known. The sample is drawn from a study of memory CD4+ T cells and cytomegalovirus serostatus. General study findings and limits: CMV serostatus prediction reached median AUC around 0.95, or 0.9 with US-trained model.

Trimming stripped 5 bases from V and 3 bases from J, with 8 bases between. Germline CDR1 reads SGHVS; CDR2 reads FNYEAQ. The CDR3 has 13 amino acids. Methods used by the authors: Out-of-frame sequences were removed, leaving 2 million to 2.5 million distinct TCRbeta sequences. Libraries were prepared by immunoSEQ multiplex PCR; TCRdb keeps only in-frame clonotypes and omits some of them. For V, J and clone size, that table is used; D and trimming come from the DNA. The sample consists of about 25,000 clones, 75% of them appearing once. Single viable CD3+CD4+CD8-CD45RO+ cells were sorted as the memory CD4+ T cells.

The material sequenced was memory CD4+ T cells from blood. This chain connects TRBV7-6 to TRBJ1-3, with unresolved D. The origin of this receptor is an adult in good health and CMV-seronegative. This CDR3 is CASSITGGNTIYF. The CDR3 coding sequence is TGTGCCAGCAGCATTACGGGTGGAAACACCATATATTTT.